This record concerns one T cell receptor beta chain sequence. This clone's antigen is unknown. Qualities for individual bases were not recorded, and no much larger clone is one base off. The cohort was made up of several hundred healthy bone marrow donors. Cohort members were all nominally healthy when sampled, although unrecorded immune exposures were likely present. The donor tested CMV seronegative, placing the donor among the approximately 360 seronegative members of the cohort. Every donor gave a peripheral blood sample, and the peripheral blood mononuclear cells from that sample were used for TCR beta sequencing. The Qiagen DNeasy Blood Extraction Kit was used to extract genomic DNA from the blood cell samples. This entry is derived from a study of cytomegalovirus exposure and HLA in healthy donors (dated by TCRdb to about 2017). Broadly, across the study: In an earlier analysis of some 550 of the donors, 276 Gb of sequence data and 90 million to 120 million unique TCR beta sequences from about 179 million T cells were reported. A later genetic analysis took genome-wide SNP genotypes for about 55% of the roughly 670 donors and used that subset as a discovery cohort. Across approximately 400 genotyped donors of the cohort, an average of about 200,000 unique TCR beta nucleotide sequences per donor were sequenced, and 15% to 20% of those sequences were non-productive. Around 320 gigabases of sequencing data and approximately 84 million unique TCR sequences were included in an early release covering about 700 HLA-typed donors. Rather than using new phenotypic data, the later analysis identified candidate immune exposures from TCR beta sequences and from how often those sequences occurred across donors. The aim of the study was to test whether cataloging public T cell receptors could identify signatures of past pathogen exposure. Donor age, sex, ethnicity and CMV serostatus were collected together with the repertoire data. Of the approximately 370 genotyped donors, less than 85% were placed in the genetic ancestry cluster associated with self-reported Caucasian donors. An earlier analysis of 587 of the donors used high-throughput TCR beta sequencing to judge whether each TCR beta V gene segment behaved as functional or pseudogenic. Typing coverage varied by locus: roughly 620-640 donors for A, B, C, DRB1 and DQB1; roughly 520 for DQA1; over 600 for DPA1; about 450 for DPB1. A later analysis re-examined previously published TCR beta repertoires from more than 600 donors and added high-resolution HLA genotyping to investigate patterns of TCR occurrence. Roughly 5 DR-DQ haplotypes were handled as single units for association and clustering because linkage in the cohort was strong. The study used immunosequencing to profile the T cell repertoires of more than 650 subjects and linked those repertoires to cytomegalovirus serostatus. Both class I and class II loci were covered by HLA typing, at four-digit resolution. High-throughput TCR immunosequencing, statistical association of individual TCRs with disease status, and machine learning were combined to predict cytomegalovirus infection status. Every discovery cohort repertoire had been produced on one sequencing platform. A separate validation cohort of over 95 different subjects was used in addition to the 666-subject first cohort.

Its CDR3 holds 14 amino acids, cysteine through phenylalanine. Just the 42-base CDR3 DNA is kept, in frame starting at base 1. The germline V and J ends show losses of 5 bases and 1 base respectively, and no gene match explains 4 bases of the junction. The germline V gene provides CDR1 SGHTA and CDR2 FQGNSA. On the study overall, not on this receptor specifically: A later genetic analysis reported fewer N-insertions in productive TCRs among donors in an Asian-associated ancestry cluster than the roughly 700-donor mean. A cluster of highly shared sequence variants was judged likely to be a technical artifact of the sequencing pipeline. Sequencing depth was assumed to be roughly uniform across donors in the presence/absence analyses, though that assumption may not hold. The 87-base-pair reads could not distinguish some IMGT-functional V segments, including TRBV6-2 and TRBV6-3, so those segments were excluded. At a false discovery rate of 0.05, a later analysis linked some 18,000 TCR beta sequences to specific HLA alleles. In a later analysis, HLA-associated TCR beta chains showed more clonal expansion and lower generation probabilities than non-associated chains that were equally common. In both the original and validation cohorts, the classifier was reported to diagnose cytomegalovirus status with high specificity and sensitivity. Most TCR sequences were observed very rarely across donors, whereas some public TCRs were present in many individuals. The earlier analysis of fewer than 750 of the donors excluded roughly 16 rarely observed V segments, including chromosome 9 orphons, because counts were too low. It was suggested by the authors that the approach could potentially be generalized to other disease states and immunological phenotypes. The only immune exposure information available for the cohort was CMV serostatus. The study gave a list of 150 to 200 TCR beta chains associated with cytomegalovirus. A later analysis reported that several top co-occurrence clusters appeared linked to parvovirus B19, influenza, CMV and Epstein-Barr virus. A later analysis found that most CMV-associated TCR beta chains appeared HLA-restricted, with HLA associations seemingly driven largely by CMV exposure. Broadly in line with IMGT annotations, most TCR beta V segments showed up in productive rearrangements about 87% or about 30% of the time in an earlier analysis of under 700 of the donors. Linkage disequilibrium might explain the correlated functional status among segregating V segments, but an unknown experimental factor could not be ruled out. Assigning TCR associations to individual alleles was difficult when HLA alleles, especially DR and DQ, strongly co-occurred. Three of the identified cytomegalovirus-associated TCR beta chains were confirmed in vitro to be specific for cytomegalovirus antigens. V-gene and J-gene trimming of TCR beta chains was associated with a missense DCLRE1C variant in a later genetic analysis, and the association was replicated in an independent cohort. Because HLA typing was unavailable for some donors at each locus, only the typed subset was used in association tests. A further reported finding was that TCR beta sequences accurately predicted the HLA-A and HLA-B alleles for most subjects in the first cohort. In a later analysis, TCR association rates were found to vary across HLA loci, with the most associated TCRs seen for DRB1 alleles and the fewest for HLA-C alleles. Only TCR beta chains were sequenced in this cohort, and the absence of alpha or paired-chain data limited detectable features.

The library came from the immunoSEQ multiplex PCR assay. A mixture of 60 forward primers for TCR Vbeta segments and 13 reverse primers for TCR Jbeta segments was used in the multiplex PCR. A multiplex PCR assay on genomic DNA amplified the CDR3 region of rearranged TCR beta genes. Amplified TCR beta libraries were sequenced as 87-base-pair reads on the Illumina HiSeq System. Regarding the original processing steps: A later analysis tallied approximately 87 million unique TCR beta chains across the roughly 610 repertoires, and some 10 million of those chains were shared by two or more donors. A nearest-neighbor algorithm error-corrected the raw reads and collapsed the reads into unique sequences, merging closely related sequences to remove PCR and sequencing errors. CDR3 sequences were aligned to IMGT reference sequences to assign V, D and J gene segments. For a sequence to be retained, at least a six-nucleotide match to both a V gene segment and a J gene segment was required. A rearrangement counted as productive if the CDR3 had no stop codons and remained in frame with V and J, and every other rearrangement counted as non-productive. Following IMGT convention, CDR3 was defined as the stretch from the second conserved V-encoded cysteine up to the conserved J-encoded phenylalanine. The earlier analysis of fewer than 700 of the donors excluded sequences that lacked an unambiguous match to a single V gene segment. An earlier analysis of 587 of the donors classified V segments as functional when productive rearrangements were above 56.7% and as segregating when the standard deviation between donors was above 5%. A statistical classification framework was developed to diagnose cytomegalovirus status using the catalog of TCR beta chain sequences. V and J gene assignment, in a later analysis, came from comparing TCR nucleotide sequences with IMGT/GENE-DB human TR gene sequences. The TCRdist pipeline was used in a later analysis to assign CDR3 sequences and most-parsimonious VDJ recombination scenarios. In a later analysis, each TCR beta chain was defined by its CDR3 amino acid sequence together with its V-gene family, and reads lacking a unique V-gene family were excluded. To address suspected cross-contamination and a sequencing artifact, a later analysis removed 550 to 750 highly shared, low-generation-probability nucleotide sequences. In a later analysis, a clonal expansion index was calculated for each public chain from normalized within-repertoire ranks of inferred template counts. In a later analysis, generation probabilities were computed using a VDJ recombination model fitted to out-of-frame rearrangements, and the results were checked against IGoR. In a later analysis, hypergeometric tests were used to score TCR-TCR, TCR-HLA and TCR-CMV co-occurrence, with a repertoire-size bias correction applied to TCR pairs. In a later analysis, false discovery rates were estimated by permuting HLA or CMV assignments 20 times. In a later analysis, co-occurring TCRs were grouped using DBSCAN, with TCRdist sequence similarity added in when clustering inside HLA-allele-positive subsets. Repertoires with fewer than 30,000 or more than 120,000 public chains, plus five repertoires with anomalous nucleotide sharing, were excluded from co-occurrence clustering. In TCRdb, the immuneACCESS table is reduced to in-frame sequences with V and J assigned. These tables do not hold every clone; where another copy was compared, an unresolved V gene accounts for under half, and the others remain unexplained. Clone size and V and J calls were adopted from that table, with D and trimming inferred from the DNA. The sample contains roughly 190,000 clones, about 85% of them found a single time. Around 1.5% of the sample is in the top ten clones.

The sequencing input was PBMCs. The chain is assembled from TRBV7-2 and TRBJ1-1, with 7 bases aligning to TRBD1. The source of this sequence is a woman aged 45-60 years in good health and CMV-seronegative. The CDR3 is CASSRTGQNTEAFF. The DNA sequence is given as TGTGCCAGCAGCAGGACAGGACAGAACACTGAAGCTTTCTTT.